The 16 T cell receptor beta chains reported below all come from one sample, sequenced in a study of blood T cell repertoires in COVID-19. Using immunoSEQ multiplex PCR, the repertoire was profiled, and TCRdb retains in-frame clones only, with some absent. The top ten hold 13% to 15% of the sample, which has about 170,000 clones, less than 90% seen once. Sequencing used peripheral blood. The receptors here all came from a woman between 70 and 85 years old with COVID-19, enrolled during active disease.

The chain carries TRBV28 and TRBJ2-1; TRBD2 aligns across 8 bases. In germline, CDR1 is MDHEN, CDR2 SYDVKM. V lost 3 bases to trimming and J lost 0 bases; unmatched junction nucleotides: 13. The CDR3 runs 19 residues. CDR3 in amino acids: CASSLRQVNGRGSYNEQFF. For the CDR3, the DNA is TGTGCCAGCAGTTTGAGGCAGGTAAACGGGAGGGGCTCCTACAATGAGCAGTTCTTC.

The chain recombines TRBV6-6 with TRBJ1-1; 7 bases match TRBD1. This CDR3 has 15 amino acids. Trimming removed 5 bases from V and 0 bases from J; junction bases left unmatched: 6. The V gene's germline CDR1 is MNHNY and CDR2 SVGAGI (reference sequence). As DNA, the CDR3 is TGTGCCAGCAGTCTCTGGACAGGCATGAACACTGAAGCTTTCTTT. Amino acid sequence: CASSLWTGMNTEAFF.

The rearrangement joins TRBV29-1 to TRBJ1-2, with 7 bases fitting TRBD1. The germline gives CDR1 SQVTM, CDR2 ANQGSEA. The CDR3 sequence is 11 residues long. With V trimmed by 6 bases and J by 6 bases, 4 bases remained unmatched. CDR3 nucleotide sequence: TGCAGCGTCCACAGGGGCGATGGCTACACCTTC. It specifies CSVHRGDGYTF.

To note about this clone: The sample contains more than one DNA sequence encoding this CDR3. The chain joins TRBV29-1 to TRBJ1-1; TRBD1 matches at 7 bases. CDR1 is SQVTM, CDR2 ANQGSEA, per germline. V gave up 7 bases and J gave up 1 base; unmatched junction bases: 3. The CDR3 loop spans 12 amino acids. Here the CDR3 reads CSARQGNTEAFF. As DNA, the CDR3 is TGCAGCGCCCGACAGGGGAACACTGAAGCTTTCTTT.

This clone appeared a single time. The chain is built from TRBV15 and TRBJ2-7, with 8 bases fitting TRBD1. CDR3 size: 15 residues. V lost 2 bases to trimming and J lost 6 bases; unmatched junction nucleotides: 9. Germline lookup yields CDR1 LNHNV and CDR2 YYDKDF (reference sequence). This chain's CDR3 is CATSRPSGGGTEQYF. The CDR3 DNA sequence: TGTGCCACCAGCAGACCCTCAGGGGGCGGAACCGAGCAGTACTTC.

The chain employs TRBV2 and TRBJ1-2; weak D call: TRBD1 (6 bases). V lost 11 bases and J 2 bases, leaving 18 bases between the germline ends. Germline V gene lookup returns CDR1 SNHLY and CDR2 FYNNEI. This CDR3 is built from 14 residues. CDR3 bases: TGTGCCTGGACAGAGGGGGAGAGGAACTATGGCTACACCTTC. Its protein is CAWTEGERNYGYTF.

The chain employs TRBV9 and TRBJ2-1; tentative D call: TRBD1 (6 bases). V lost 0 bases to trimming and J lost 9 bases, with 13 bases between them. Germline V CDR1 and CDR2: SGDLS, YYNGEE. The CDR3 consists of 14 residues. DNA for the CDR3: TGTGCCAGCAGCGTAGGGCAGGGGATGGGTGAGCAGTTCTTC. Residues: CASSVGQGMGEQFF.

The J gene is TRBJ1-2, the V gene TRBV18, with D unclear. Trimming took off 3 bases at V and 4 bases at J, with 9 bases between the two ends. The CDR3 is 13 amino acids. CDR1 and CDR2 (germline): KGHSH, LQKENI. CDR3 sequence reads: CASSPEGSYGYTF. In DNA, the CDR3 is TGTGCCAGCTCACCTGAGGGTAGCTATGGCTACACCTTC.

The chain recombines TRBV9 with TRBJ2-3; D unclear. The CDR3 is 15 amino acids. Deletions cut 0 bases from V and 4 bases from J, with 12 bases between. Looked up from germline, CDR1 is SGDLS and CDR2 is YYNGEE. CDR3 loop: CASSVVPSFADTQYF. The DNA of the CDR3 is TGTGCCAGCAGCGTAGTACCTAGTTTTGCAGATACGCAGTATTTT.

The chain recombines TRBV6-5 with TRBJ2-1; D remains ambiguous. V was shortened by 2 bases and J by 0 bases, with 8 bases between the two germline ends. CDR3 length equals 15 residues. Germline V lookup: CDR1 MNHEY, CDR2 SVGAGI. The CDR3 DNA reads TGTGCCAGCAGTTACGAGGTTGACTCCTACAATGAGCAGTTCTTC. Its translation: CASSYEVDSYNEQFF.

The CDR3 bases are TGTGCCAGCAGTCTCAGGGGCGGCGGGGAGACCCAGTACTTC. Amino acid sequence: CASSLRGGGETQYF. The chain recombines TRBV6-6 with TRBJ2-5; tentatively, D is TRBD1 (6 bases). The CDR3 has 14 amino acids. Germline V gene lookup returns CDR1 MNHNY and CDR2 SVGAGI (reference sequence). The V gene lost 5 bases and the J gene lost 5 bases, with 15 bases spanning the gap.

This clone has a single count. This chain connects TRBV5-4 to TRBJ2-7; D remains ambiguous. CDR3 length: 14 amino acids. Germline V gene data show CDR1 as SGHNT and CDR2 as YYREEE (reference sequence). Trimming cost V 2 bases and J 3 bases, with 12 bases left between them. This CDR3 is CASSFLVVFYEQYV. CDR3 sequence (DNA): TGTGCCAGCAGCTTTTTGGTAGTATTCTACGAGCAGTACGTC.

The chain couples TRBV27 to TRBJ1-2, with TRBD1 matching 7 bases. The length of the CDR3 is 15 residues. V dropped 4 bases and J dropped 0; count of bases not matched to a gene: 5. Germline values: CDR1 MNHEY, CDR2 SMNVEV (reference sequence). The CDR3 spells CASSSLGTANYGYTF. Here the CDR3 DNA reads TGTGCCAGCAGTTCTCTGGGGACAGCTAACTATGGCTACACCTTC.

The CDR3 bases are TGTGCCAGCAGCTTGCTAGCGGGGCAAGAGACCCAGTACTTC. Residues: CASSLLAGQETQYF. V gene TRBV11-2 combines with J gene TRBJ2-5; 9 bases fit TRBD2. Germline V gene sequence: CDR1 SGHAT, CDR2 FQNNGV. The CDR3 spans 14 residues. The ends lost 3 bases at V and 2 bases at J; junction bases unmatched: 1.

This chain connects TRBV12-2 to TRBJ2-7; TRBD1, the table's D call, lacks a check against the DNA. TRBV12-2 is listed as a pseudogene. This CDR3 has 13 amino acids. The CDR3, as DNA: TGTGCAAGTCGCTTTGGAGGGGGCGACGAGCAGTACTTC. It translates to CASRFGGGDEQYF.

The V call is TRBV9, the J call TRBJ2-7, with 9 bases fitting TRBD1. CDR1 and CDR2 from the germline V gene are SGDLS and YYNGEE. CDR3 length: 14 residues. V trimming: 1 base; J trimming: 2 bases; junction bases outside the gene matches: 1. CDR3 protein: CASSVRTGAYEQYF. Written as DNA, the CDR3 is TGTGCCAGCAGCGTACGGACAGGGGCCTACGAGCAGTACTTC.